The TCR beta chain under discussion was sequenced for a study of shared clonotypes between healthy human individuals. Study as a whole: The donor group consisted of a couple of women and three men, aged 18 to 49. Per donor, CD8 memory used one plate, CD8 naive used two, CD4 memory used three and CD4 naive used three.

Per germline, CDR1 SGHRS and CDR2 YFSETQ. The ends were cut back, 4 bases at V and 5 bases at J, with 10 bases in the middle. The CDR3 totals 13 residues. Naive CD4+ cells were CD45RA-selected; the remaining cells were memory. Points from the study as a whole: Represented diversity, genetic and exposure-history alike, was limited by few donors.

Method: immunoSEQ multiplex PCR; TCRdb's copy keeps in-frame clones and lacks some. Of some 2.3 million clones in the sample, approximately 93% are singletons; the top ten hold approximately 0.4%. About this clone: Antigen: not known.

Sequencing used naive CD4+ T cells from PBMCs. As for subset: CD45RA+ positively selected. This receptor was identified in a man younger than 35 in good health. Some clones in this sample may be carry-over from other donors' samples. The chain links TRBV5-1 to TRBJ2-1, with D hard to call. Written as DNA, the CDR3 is TGCGCCAGCAGCCCCCCTGGAGACAATGAGCAGTTCTTC. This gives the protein CASSPPGDNEQFF.